Detailed here is one T cell receptor (beta chain). The target of this receptor is not known. No quality values exist for individual bases; no much larger clone is one base distant. The data stem from a study of cytomegalovirus exposure and HLA in healthy donors (dated by TCRdb to the late 2010s). Turning to the overall study: According to an earlier analysis of 587 of the donors, about 179 million T cells yielded approximately 120 million unique TCR beta sequences and approximately 300 Gb of sequence data. An early release that covered more than 550 HLA-typed donors contained approximately 300 gigabases of sequencing data and 65 million to 100 million unique TCR sequences. Among the roughly 390 genotyped donors, approximately 82% belonged to the genetic ancestry cluster associated with self-reported Caucasian donors. The aim of the study was to test whether cataloging public T cell receptors could identify signatures of past pathogen exposure. The study profiled the T cell repertoires of about 720 subjects by immunosequencing and related them to cytomegalovirus serostatus. A separate validation cohort of approximately 130 different subjects was used in addition to the approximately 670-subject first cohort. To predict cytomegalovirus infection status, the study combined high-throughput TCR immunosequencing, statistical association of individual TCRs with disease status, and machine learning. A later analysis re-examined previously published TCR beta repertoires from more than 550 donors and added high-resolution HLA genotyping to investigate patterns of TCR occurrence. Rather than drawing on any new phenotypic data, the later analysis identified candidate immune exposures from TCR beta sequences and the way those sequences occurred across donors. To decide whether each TCR beta V gene segment behaved as functional or pseudogenic, an earlier analysis of approximately 600 of the donors relied on high-throughput TCR beta sequencing. Alongside the repertoire data, information on donor age, sex, ethnicity and CMV serostatus was compiled. A later genetic analysis used genome-wide SNP genotypes for about 65% of the roughly 700 donors, treating that subset as a discovery cohort. Every discovery cohort repertoire had been produced on one sequencing platform. HLA typing included class I and class II loci at four-digit resolution. The number of typed donors differed by locus: roughly 620-640 for A, B, C, DRB1 and DQB1; approximately 540 for DQA1; approximately 600 for DPA1; and about 450 for DPB1. Roughly five DR-DQ haplotypes were handled as single units for association and clustering, since linkage in the cohort was strong. On average, around 240,000 unique TCR beta nucleotide sequences were sequenced per donor among some 430 genotyped donors of the cohort, with around 19% of those sequences being non-productive. Broader findings and caveats from the paper: A later analysis found that HLA-associated TCR beta chains were more clonally expanded and had lower generation probabilities than equally common non-associated chains. The authors suggested that the approach could potentially be generalized to other disease states and immunological phenotypes. In a later analysis, most CMV-associated TCR beta chains were found to appear HLA-restricted, with HLA associations seemingly driven largely by CMV exposure. According to a later genetic analysis, donors in an Asian-associated ancestry cluster had fewer N-insertions in productive TCRs than the roughly 660-donor mean. In this cohort, only TCR beta chains were sequenced, and detectable features were limited by the absence of alpha or paired-chain data. Across donors, most TCR sequences were observed very rarely, whereas some public TCRs were present in many individuals. Because some donors lacked HLA typing at each locus, the association tests relied only on the typed subset. For the cohort, immune exposure information was limited to CMV serostatus. V-gene and J-gene trimming of TCR beta chains was associated with a missense DCLRE1C variant in a later genetic analysis, and the association was replicated in an independent cohort. A few of the identified cytomegalovirus-associated TCR beta chains were confirmed in vitro to be specific for cytomegalovirus antigens. Roughly uniform sequencing depth across donors was assumed in presence/absence analyses, although this assumption may not hold. Because counts were too low, seventeen rarely observed V segments, including chromosome 9 orphons, were excluded from the earlier analysis of 587 of the donors. Correlated functional status among segregating V segments might be attributable to linkage disequilibrium, but an unknown experimental factor could not be ruled out. The study gave a list of some 150 TCR beta chains associated with cytomegalovirus. According to a later analysis, TCR association rates differed among HLA loci, with DRB1 alleles showing the most associated TCRs and HLA-C alleles showing the fewest. When HLA alleles, especially DR and DQ, strongly co-occurred, attributing TCR associations to individual alleles was difficult. The sequencing pipeline was judged likely to have produced a cluster of highly shared sequence variants as a technical artifact. Several of the top co-occurrence clusters appeared to be linked to parvovirus B19, influenza, CMV and Epstein-Barr virus, according to a later analysis. An earlier analysis of approximately 540 of the donors showed that most TCR beta V segments appeared in productive rearrangements either about 87% or about 30% of the time, which broadly matched IMGT annotations. Some IMGT-functional V segments, including TRBV6-2 and TRBV6-3, could not be told apart with the 87-base-pair reads, so those segments were excluded. In a later analysis, more than 15,000 TCR beta sequences were associated with specific HLA alleles at a false discovery rate of 0.05. A further reported finding was that TCR beta sequences accurately predicted the HLA-A and HLA-B alleles for most subjects in the first cohort. In both the original and validation cohorts, the classifier was reported to diagnose cytomegalovirus status with high specificity and sensitivity.

The cohort comprised around 690 healthy bone marrow donors. Cohort members were all nominally healthy when sampled, although unrecorded immune exposures were likely present. The donor tested CMV seronegative and was one of the 352 seronegative cohort members. Each donor provided a peripheral blood sample, and peripheral blood mononuclear cells were used for TCR beta sequencing. The Qiagen DNeasy Blood Extraction Kit was used to extract genomic DNA from the blood cell samples. Libraries were built with the immunoSEQ multiplex PCR assay. A mixture of 60 forward primers for TCR Vbeta segments and 13 reverse primers for TCR Jbeta segments was used in the multiplex PCR. The CDR3 region of rearranged TCR beta genes was amplified from genomic DNA by a multiplex PCR assay. Amplified TCR beta libraries were sequenced as 87-base-pair reads on the Illumina HiSeq System. For the original study's pipeline: In a later analysis, about 80 million unique TCR beta chains were counted across the roughly 610 repertoires, and about 9.9 million of these chains were shared by at least two donors. Raw reads were error-corrected and collapsed into unique sequences with a nearest-neighbor algorithm that merged closely related sequences to remove PCR and sequencing errors. V, D and J gene segments were assigned by aligning CDR3 sequences to IMGT reference sequences. Each retained sequence needed at least a six-nucleotide match to both a V gene segment and a J gene segment. Rearrangements were classified as productive when the CDR3 lacked stop codons and remained in frame with V and J, and all other rearrangements were classified as non-productive. CDR3 was defined by IMGT convention, running from the second conserved V-encoded cysteine to the conserved J-encoded phenylalanine. Sequences without an unambiguous match to a single V gene segment were excluded from the earlier analysis of about 600 of the donors. An earlier analysis of about 600 of the donors called V segments functional above 56.7% productive rearrangements and segregating when the between-donor standard deviation exceeded 5%. To diagnose cytomegalovirus status from the catalog of TCR beta chain sequences, a statistical classification framework was built. V and J gene assignment, in a later analysis, came from comparing TCR nucleotide sequences with IMGT/GENE-DB human TR gene sequences. A later analysis assigned CDR3 sequences and most-parsimonious VDJ recombination scenarios with the TCRdist pipeline. In a later analysis, each TCR beta chain was defined by its CDR3 amino acid sequence together with its V-gene family, and reads without a unique V-gene family were excluded. As a way to deal with suspected cross-contamination and a sequencing artifact, a later analysis dropped roughly 620 nucleotide sequences that were highly shared and had low generation probability. In a later analysis, a clonal expansion index was calculated for each public chain from normalized within-repertoire ranks of inferred template counts. Generation probabilities in a later analysis came from a VDJ recombination model fitted to out-of-frame rearrangements, and those results were checked against IGoR. In a later analysis, TCR-TCR, TCR-HLA and TCR-CMV co-occurrence was scored with hypergeometric tests, and a repertoire-size bias correction was applied to TCR pairs. False discovery rates were estimated in a later analysis by permuting HLA or CMV assignments 20 times. In a later analysis, co-occurring TCRs were grouped with DBSCAN, and TCRdist sequence similarity was added when clustering was performed within HLA-allele-positive subsets. Co-occurrence clustering excluded repertoires with fewer than 30,000 or more than 120,000 public chains, plus five with anomalous nucleotide sharing. The source is immuneACCESS, and TCRdb retained only in-frame sequences with V and J called. Part of the clones is not carried over; for the studies checked, unresolved V genes explain less than half of this, and the remainder is unexplained. V and J calls and clone size are copied from that table; D and trimming were computed from the DNA. The sample records about 200,000 clones, 75% to 85% of which are singletons. The ten top clones hold about 1.4% of the sample.

The CDR3 contains 14 residues, cysteine and phenylalanine counted. Of the read, only the CDR3 DNA is kept; its 42 bases are in frame from base 1. The junction shows trimming of 4 bases on V and 7 bases on J, plus 16 bases between the germline ends. According to the germline V gene, CDR1 reads SNHLY and CDR2 reads FYNNEI. The sequence was collected from a girl aged 5-17 years in good health and CMV-seronegative. Sequenced: PBMCs. This sequence uses TRBV2 and TRBJ1-2; matching of 6 bases hints at TRBD1 as the D gene. The base sequence is TGTGCCAGCAGTGTAGATCAGGGGATTGGTGGCTACACCTTC. This translates into CASSVDQGIGGYTF.